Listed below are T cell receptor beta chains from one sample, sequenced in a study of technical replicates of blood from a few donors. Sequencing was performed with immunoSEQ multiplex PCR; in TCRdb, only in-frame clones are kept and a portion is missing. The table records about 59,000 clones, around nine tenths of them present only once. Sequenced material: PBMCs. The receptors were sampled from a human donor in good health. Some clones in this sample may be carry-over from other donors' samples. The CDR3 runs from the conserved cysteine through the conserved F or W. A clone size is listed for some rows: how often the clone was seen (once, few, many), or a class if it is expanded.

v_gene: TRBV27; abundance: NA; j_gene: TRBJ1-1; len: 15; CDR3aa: CASSWIREGNTEAFF
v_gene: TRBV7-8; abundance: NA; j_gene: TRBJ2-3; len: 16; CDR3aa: CASSPRSGGSGDTQYF
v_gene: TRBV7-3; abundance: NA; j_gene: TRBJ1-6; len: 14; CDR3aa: CASSFPDSNSPLHF
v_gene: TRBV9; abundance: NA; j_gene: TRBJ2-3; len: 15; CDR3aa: CASCKGDLFTDTQYF
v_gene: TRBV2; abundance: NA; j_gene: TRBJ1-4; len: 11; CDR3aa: CASSDREKLFF
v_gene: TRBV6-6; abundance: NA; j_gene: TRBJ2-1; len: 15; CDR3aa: CASIPRTSGYNEQFF
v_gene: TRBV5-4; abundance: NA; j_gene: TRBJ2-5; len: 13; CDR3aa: CASTRQEWETQYF
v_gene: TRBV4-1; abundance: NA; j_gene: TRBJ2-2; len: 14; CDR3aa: CASSQKTATGELFF
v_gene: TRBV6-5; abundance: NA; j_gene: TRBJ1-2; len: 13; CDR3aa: CASAPPQGYGYTF
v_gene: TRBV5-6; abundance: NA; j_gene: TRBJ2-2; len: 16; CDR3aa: CASSRRQVQNTGELFF
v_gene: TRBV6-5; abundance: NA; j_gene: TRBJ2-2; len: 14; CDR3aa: CAGRQGIDTGELFF
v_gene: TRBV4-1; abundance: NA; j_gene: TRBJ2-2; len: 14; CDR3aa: CASSQGGGTGELFF
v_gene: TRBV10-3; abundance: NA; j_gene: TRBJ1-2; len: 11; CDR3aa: CATQREYGYTF
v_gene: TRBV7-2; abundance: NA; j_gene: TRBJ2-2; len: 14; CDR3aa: CASSLVRNTGELFF
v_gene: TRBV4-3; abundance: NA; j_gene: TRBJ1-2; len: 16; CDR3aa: CASSPRTLPSSGGYTF
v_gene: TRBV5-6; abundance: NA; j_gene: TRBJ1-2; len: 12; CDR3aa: CASSPGDYGYTF
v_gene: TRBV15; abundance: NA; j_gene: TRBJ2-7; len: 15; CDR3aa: CATSTRGLGAYEQYF
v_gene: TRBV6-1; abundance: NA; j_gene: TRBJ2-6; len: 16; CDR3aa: CASSEESISGANVLTF
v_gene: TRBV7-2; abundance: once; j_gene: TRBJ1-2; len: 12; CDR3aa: CASSLGPYGYTF
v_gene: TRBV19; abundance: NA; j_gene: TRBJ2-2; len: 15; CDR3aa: CASSTRTGSGGELFF
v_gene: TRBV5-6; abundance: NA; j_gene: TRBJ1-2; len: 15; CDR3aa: CASSLPGGIAYGYTF
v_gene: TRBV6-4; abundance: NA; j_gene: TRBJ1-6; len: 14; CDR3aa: CASSEGQGGSPLHF
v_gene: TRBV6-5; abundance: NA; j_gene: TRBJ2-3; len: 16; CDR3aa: CASSLLAPVPQSTQYF
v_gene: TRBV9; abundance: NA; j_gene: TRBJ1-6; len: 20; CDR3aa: CASSVLPGEAGSSYNSPLHF
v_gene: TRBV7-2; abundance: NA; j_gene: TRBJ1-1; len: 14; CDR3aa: CASSLRRRATEAFF
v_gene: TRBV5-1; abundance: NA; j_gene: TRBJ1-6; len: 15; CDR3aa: CASRRDSSYNSPLHF
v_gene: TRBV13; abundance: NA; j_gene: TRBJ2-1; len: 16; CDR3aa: CASSLPPGQGAHEQFF
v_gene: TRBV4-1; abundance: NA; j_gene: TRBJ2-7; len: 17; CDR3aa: CASSLGLAGVFSYEQYF
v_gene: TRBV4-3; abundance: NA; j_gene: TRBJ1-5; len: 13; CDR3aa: CASSQDLGRPQHF
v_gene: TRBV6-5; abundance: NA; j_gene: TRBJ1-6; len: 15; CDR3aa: CASSRSTGFYSPLHF
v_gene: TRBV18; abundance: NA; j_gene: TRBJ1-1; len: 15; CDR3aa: CASSPSTGSNTEAFF
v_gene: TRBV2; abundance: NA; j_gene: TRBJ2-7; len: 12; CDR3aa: CASSDSGYEQYF
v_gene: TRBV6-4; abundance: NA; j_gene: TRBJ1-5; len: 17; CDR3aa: CASSDSEQGGSNQPQHF
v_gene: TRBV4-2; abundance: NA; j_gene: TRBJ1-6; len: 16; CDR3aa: CASSQGAFVYNSPLHF
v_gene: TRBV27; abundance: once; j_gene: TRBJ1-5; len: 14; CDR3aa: CASSLSGGGRPQHF
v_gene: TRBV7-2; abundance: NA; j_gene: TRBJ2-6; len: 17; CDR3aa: CASSESRLRAGANVLTF
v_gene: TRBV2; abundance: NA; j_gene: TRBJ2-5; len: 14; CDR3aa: CASSEISTQETQYF
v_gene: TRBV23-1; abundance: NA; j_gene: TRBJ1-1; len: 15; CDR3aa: CASKPGQGEDTEAFF
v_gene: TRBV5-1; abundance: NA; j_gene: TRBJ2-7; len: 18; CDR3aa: CASSPGTGATPPYYEQYF
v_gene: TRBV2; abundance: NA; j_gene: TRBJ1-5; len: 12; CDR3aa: CASSEQARQEHF
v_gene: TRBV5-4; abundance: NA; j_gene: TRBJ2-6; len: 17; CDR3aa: CASSHGQGASGANVLTF
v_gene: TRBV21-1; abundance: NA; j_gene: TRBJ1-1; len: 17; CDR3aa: CASLGKGTEIVNTEAFF
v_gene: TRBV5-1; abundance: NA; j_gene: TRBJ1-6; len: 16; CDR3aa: CASSLAWGGDNSPLHF
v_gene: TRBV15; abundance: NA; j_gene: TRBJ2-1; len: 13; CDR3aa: CATSRALDNEQFF
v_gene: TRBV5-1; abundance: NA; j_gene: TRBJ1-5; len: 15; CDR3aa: CASSIEGTSNQPQHF
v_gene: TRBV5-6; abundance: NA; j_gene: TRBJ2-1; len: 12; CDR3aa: CASSPAGDEQFF
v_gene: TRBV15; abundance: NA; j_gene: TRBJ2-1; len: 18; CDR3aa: CATSSSGRASSSYNEQFF
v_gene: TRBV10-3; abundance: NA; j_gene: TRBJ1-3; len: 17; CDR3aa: CAITALKTGISGNTIYF
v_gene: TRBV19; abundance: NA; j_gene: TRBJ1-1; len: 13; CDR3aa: CASGKTGNTEAFF
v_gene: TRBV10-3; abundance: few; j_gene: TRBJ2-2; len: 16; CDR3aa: CAISSGTSGTSGELFF
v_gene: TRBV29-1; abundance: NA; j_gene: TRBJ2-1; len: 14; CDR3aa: CSPGMGGQGNEQFF
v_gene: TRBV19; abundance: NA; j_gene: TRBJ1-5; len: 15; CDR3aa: CASSTTDIRNQPQHF
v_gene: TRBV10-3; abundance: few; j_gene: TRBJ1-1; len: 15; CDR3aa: CAISELGQGSTEAFF
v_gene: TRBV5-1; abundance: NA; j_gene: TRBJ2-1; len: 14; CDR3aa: CASSASGGYNEQFF
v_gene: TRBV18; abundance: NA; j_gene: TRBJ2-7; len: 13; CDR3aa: CASSTNQGTQQYF
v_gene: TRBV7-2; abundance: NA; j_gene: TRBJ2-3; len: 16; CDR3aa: CASSPQGFGSGDTQYF
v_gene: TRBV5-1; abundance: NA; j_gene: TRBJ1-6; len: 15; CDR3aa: CASTVAGGYNSPLHF
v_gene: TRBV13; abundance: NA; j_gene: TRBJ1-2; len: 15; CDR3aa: CASSFPGQGNYGYTF